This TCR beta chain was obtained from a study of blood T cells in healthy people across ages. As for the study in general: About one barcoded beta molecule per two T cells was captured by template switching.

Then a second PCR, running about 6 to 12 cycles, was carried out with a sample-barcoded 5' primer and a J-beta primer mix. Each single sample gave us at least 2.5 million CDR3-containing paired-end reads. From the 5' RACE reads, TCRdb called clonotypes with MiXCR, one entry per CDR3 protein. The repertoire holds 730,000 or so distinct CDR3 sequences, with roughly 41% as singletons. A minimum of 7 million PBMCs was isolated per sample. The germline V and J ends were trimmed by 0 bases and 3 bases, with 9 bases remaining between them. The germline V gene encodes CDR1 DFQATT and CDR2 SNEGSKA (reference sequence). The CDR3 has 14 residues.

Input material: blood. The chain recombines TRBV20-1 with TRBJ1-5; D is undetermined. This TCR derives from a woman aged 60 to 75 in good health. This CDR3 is CSARDTNYNQPQHF. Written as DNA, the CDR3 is TGCAGTGCTAGAGATACCAACTACAATCAGCCCCAGCATTTT.